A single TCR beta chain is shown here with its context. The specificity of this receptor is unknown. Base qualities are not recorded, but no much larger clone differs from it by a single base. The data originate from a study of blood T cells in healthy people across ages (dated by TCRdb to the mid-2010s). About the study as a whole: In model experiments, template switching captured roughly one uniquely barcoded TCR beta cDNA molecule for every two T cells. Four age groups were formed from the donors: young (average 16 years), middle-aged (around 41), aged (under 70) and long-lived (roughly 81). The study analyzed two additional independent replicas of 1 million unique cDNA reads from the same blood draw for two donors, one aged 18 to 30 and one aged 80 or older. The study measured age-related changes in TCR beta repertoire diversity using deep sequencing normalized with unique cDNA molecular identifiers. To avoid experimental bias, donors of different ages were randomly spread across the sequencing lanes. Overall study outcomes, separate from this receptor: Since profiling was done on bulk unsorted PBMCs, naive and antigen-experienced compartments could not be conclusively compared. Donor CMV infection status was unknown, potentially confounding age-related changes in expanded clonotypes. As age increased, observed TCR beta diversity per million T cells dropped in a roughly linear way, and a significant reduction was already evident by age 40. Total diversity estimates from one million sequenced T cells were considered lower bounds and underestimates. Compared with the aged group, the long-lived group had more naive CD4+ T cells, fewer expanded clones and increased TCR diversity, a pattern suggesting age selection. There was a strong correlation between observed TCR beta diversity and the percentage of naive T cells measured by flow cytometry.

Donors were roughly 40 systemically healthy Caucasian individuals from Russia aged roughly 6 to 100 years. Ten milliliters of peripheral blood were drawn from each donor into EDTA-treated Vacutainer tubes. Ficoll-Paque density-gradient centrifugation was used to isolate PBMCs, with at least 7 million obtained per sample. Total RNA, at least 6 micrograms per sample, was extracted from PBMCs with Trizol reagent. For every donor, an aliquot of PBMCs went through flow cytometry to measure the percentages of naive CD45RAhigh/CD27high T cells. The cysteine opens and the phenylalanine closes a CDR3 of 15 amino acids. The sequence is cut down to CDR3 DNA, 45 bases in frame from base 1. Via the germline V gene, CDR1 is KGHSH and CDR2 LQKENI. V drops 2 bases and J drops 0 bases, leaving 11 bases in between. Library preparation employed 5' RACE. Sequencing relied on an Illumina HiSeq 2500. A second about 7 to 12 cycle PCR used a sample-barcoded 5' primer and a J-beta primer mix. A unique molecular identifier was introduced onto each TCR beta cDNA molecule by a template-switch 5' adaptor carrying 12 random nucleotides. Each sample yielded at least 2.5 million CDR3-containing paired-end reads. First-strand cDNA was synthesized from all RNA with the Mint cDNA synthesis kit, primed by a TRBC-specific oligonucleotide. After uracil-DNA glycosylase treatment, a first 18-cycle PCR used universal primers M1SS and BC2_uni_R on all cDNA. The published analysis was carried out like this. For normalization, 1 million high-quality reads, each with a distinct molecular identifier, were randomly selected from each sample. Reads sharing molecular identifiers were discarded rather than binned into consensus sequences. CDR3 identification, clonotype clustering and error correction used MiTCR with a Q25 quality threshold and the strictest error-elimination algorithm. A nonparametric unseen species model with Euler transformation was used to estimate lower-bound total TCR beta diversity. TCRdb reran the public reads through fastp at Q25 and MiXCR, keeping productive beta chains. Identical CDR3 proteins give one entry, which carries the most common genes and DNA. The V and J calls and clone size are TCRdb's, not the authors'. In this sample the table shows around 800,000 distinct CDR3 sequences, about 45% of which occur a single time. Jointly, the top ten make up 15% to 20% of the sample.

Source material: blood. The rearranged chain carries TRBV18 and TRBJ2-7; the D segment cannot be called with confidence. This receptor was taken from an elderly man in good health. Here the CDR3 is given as CASSPIRSSSYEQYF. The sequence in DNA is TGTGCCAGCTCACCAATTCGGTCGAGCTCCTACGAGCAGTACTTC.